These T cell receptor beta chains were read from a single sample in a study of blood T cell repertoires in COVID-19. Produced via immunoSEQ multiplex PCR; TCRdb's table is partial and in-frame only. The table records roughly 36,000 clones, 90% to 95% of them present only once. The sample taken for sequencing was peripheral blood. These receptor sequences come from a man between 60 and 70 years old with active or convalescent COVID-19. CDR3s include the opening cysteine and the closing phenylalanine or tryptophan. A D gene is named only where the DNA matches it firmly. Size is stated for part of the rows, as once, few or many counts, or as a class when the clone is expanded.

V	size	D	length	J	DNA	CDR3
TRBV7-2	NA	NA	11	TRBJ1-6	TGTGCCAGCAGCTCGGGTTCACCCCTCCACTTT	CASSSGSPLHF
TRBV5-1	NA	NA	14	TRBJ2-5	TGCGCCAGCAGAGGGCAGGGAAGCCCAGAGACCCAGTACTTC	CASRGQGSPETQYF
TRBV6-5	NA	NA	14	TRBJ1-1	TGTGCCAGTTTAGAGACCGCCGGGGGGACTGAAGCTTTCTTT	CASLETAGGTEAFF
TRBV27	NA	NA	14	TRBJ2-3	TGTGCCAGCAGTTTACTACGACTCACAGATACGCAGTATTTT	CASSLLRLTDTQYF
TRBV15	NA	TRBD2	16	TRBJ2-7	TGTGCCACCAGCAGAGTCAGGAGCGGGAGCACGGCCGAGCAGTACTTC	CATSRVRSGSTAEQYF
TRBV11-1	NA	NA	13	TRBJ1-1	TGTGCCAGCAGCTTCAACTCGAACACTGAAGCTTTCTTT	CASSFNSNTEAFF
TRBV18	NA	NA	14	TRBJ1-4	TGTGCCAGCTCACCACCAACAAGGAGGGAAAAACTGTTTTTT	CASSPPTRREKLFF
TRBV7-8	NA	TRBD1	14	TRBJ1-2	TGTGCCAGCAGCTTAGGGGACAGGGGATATGGCTACACCTTC	CASSLGDRGYGYTF
TRBV27	once	TRBD1	13	TRBJ1-1	TGTGCCAGCAGTTTGACAGGGAGGACTGAAGCTTTCTTT	CASSLTGRTEAFF
TRBV5-6	once	TRBD2	16	TRBJ2-1	TGTGCCAGCAGCTTGGGACTAGCGGGACCCTACAATGAGCAGTTCTTC	CASSLGLAGPYNEQFF
TRBV27	NA	NA	14	TRBJ2-2	TGTGCCAGCAGTTTGTACCGAGATACCGGGGAGCTGTTTTTT	CASSLYRDTGELFF
TRBV6-1	NA	NA	14	TRBJ2-3	TGTGCCAGCAGTGAAACCCAGGTGACAGATACGCAGTATTTT	CASSETQVTDTQYF
TRBV3-1/TRBV3-2	NA	NA	15	TRBJ1-5	TGTGCCAGCAGCCAAGGAGGGAACAGCAATCAGCCCCAGCATTTT	CASSQGGNSNQPQHF
TRBV23-1	NA	TRBD1	16	TRBJ1-1	TGCGCCAGCAGTCAATCCCCTCCGGGACAGGGGACTGAAGCTTTCTTT	CASSQSPPGQGTEAFF
TRBV2	NA	NA	13	TRBJ1-4	TGTGCCAGCAGTGAAGCCCCATTGGAAAAACTGTTTTTT	CASSEAPLEKLFF
TRBV2	few	NA	13	TRBJ2-7	TGTGCCAGCAGCGACAGTTACTCCTACGAGCAGTACTTC	CASSDSYSYEQYF
TRBV6-5	NA	TRBD1	16	TRBJ1-2	TGTGCCAGCAGTTTCACGGGACAGACGACGATGGGGGGCTACACCTTC	CASSFTGQTTMGGYTF
TRBV6-1	NA	NA	14	TRBJ2-3	TGTGCCAGCAGTGAAACAGCTAGCACAGATACGCAGTATTTT	CASSETASTDTQYF
TRBV15	NA	NA	15	TRBJ1-1	TGTGCCACCAGCAGAGATCCGGGGGGCGGGATTGGCGCTTTCTTT	CATSRDPGGGIGAFF
TRBV5-1	NA	TRBD2	16	TRBJ2-1	TGCGCCAGCAGCTTTACTAGCGGAAGCTCCTACAATGAGCAGTTCTTC	CASSFTSGSSYNEQFF
TRBV12-2	NA	NA	12	TRBJ1-1	TGTGCAAGTCGCTTAGACTGGACTGAAGCTTTCTTT	CASRLDWTEAFF
TRBV18	NA	TRBD2	14	TRBJ2-1	TGTGCCAGCTCACCTTCTAGCGGAAACAATGAGCAGTTCTTC	CASSPSSGNNEQFF
TRBV20-1	NA	TRBD2	14	TRBJ2-1	TGCAGTGCTAGTTCCGGACTAGGTTTCGATGAGCAGTTCTTC	CSASSGLGFDEQFF
TRBV19	NA	NA	14	TRBJ1-1	TGTGCCAGTAGTATTAGGGGCGGGAACACTGAAGCTTTCTTT	CASSIRGGNTEAFF
TRBV11-3	NA	TRBD1	15	TRBJ2-1	TGTGCCAGCAGCAAGGGACAGGGGGCTGACAATGAGCAGTTCTTC	CASSKGQGADNEQFF
TRBV7-8	once	TRBD1	15	TRBJ1-2	TGTGCCAGCAGCTCCGCGTCAGGGGGCGGGTATGGCTACACCTTC	CASSSASGGGYGYTF
TRBV7-9	NA	NA	16	TRBJ1-3	TGTGCCAGCAGCCTCACCACCCAGGGCGCTGGAAACACCATATATTTT	CASSLTTQGAGNTIYF
TRBV19	NA	NA	13	TRBJ1-2	TGTGCCAGTAACGAGGGAAGCGACTATGGCTACACCTTC	CASNEGSDYGYTF
TRBV7-9	NA	NA	13	TRBJ1-1	TGTGCCAGCAGCATCACAGGGAACACTGAAGCTTTCTTT	CASSITGNTEAFF
TRBV4-1	NA	NA	12	TRBJ2-7	TGCGCCAGCAGTCTTAACAGCTACGAGCAGTACTTC	CASSLNSYEQYF
TRBV9	NA	TRBD1	15	TRBJ1-2	TGTGCCAGCAGCGTCGGACAGGGCCCTAACTATGGCTACACCTTC	CASSVGQGPNYGYTF
TRBV19	NA	TRBD1	14	TRBJ1-2	TGTGCCAGTGGCCAGGGGGTCGTCAACTATGGCTACACCTTC	CASGQGVVNYGYTF
TRBV9	once	NA	14	TRBJ1-1	TGTGCCAGCAGCGTAGGTCAGGGGAACACTGAAGCTTTCTTT	CASSVGQGNTEAFF
TRBV18	once	NA	17	TRBJ2-2	TGTGCCAGCTCACCACGGATAGCCCTCAGGGGTACCGGGGAGCTGTTTTTT	CASSPRIALRGTGELFF
TRBV6-5	NA	NA	16	TRBJ2-3	TGTGCCAGCAGTTACTCTGCGATATTTAACACAGATACGCAGTATTTT	CASSYSAIFNTDTQYF
TRBV5-1	NA	TRBD2	14	TRBJ2-7	TGCGCCAGCAAGCCAGCGGGAGTTTCCTACGAGCAGTACTTC	CASKPAGVSYEQYF
TRBV9	NA	NA	14	TRBJ1-5	TGTGCCAGCAGCGTAGGGTACGGGTTTCAGCCCCAGCATTTT	CASSVGYGFQPQHF
TRBV2	NA	TRBD2	15	TRBJ2-7	TGTGCCAGCAGTGGGGGCCTAGCGGGAAGACACGAGCAGTACTTC	CASSGGLAGRHEQYF
TRBV7-9	few	NA	15	TRBJ1-3	TGTGCCAGCAGCCTGAACGGAGGATCTGGAAACACCATATATTTT	CASSLNGGSGNTIYF
TRBV24-1	NA	TRBD2	17	TRBJ2-2	TGTGCCACCAGTGATGTTAGCGGGAGGTCAAACACCGGGGAGCTGTTTTTT	CATSDVSGRSNTGELFF
TRBV19	once	NA	12	TRBJ1-4	TGTGCCAGCTCTCATAGCCTTGAAAAACTGTTTTTT	CASSHSLEKLFF
TRBV18	NA	NA	13	TRBJ1-1	TGTGCCAGCTCCCCCAGGGATAACACTGAAGCTTTCTTT	CASSPRDNTEAFF
TRBV29-1	NA	TRBD1	16	TRBJ2-6	TGCAGCGTTCTTGGGACAGGCCTCTCTGGGGCCAACGTCCTGACTTTC	CSVLGTGLSGANVLTF
TRBV12-3/TRBV12-4	NA	TRBD1	13	TRBJ2-2	TGTGCCAGCAGCCGACAGGGGCACGGGGAGCTGTTTTTT	CASSRQGHGELFF
TRBV6-5	NA	NA	11	TRBJ1-1	TGTGCCAGCAGTACCCCAGGGAAGGCTTTCTTT	CASSTPGKAFF
TRBV28	NA	TRBD1	11	TRBJ1-2	TGTGCCAGCGTCAGGGGGTATGGCTACACCTTC	CASVRGYGYTF
TRBV3-1/TRBV3-2	NA	TRBD2	14	TRBJ2-3	TGTGCCAGCGCCTTAGCGGGAGGGCTTCATACGCAGTATTTT	CASALAGGLHTQYF
TRBV18	NA	TRBD1	13	TRBJ2-1	TGTGCCAGCTCACCACCGATGGGGGACAGGGGGTTCTTC	CASSPPMGDRGFF